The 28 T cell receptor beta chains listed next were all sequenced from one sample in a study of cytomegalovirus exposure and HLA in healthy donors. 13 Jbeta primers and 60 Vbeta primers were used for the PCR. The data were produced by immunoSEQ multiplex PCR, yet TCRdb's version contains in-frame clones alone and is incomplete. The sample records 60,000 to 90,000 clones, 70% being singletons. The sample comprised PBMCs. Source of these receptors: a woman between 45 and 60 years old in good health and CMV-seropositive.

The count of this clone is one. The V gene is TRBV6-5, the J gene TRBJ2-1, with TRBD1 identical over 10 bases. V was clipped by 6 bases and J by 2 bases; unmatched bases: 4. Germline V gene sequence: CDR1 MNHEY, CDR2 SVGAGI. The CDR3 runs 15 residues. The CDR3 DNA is TGTGCCAGCAGGCTGGGACAGGGGCCCTACAATGAGCAGTTCTTC. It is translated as CASRLGQGPYNEQFF.

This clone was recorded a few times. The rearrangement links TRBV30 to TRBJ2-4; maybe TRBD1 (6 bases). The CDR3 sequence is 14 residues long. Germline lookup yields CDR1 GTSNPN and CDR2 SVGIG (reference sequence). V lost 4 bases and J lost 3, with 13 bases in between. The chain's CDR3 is CAWMDRRLKNIQYF. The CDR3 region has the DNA TGTGCCTGGATGGACAGACGACTCAAAAACATTCAGTACTTC.

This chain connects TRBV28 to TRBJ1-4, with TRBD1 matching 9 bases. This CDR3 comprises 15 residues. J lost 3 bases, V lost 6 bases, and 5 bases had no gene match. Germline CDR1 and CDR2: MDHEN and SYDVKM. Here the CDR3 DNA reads TGTGCCAGCAGGACCACAGGGGGCCCTAATGAAAAACTGTTTTTT. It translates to CASRTTGGPNEKLFF.

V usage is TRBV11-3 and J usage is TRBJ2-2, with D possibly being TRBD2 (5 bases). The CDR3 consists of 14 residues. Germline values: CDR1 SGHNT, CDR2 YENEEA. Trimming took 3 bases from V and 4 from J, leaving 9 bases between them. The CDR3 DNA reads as TGTGCCAGCAGCTTTGAGGGTGGCACCGGGGAGCTGTTTTTT. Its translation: CASSFEGGTGELFF.

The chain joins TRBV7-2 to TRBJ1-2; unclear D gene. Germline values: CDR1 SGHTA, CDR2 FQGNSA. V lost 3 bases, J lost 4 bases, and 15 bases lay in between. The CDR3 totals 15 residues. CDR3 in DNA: TGTGCCAGCAGCTTGCGCCGGGAACCTTTCTATGGCTACACCTTC. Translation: CASSLRREPFYGYTF.

CDR3 loop: CASSDQKSTDTQYF. CDR3 sequence (DNA): TGTGCCAGCAGTGATCAGAAAAGCACAGATACGCAGTATTTT. This chain uses TRBV6-4 with TRBJ2-3, with D hard to call. Germline assignment: CDR1 MRHNA and CDR2 SNTAGT. The CDR3 is made up of 14 amino acids. Trimming removed 3 bases at V and 0 bases at J, with 7 bases between.

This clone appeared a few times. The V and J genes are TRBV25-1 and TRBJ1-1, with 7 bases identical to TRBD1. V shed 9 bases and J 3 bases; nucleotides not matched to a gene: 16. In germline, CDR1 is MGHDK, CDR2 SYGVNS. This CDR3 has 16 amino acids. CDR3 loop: CASAGLRGQGDTEAFF. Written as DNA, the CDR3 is TGTGCCAGTGCAGGGTTACGGGGGCAGGGGGACACTGAAGCTTTCTTT. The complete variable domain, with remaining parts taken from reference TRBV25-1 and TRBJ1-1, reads EADIYQTPRYLVIGTGKKITLECSQTMGHDKMYWYQQDPGMELHLIHYSYGVNSTEKGDLSSESTVSRIRTEHFPLTLESARPSHTSQYLCASAGLRGQGDTEAFFGQGTRLTVV.

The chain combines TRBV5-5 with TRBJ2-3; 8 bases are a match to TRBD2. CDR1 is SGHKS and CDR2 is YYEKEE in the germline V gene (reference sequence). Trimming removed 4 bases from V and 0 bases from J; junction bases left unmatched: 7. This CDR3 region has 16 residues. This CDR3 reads CASSRTAGGSTDTQYF. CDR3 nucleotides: TGTGCCAGCAGCCGGACCGCGGGAGGAAGCACAGATACGCAGTATTTT.

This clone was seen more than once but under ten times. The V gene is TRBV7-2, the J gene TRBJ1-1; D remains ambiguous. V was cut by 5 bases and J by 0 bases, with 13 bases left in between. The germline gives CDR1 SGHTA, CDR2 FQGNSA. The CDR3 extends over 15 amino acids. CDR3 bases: TGTGCCAGCAGCCCACTCGCGGGCCTGAACACTGAAGCTTTCTTT. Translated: CASSPLAGLNTEAFF.

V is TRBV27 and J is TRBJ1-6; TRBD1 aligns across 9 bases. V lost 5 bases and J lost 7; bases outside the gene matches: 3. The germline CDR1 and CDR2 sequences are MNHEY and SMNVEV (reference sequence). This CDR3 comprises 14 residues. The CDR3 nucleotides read TGTGCCAGCAGTAAAGGACAGGGGAATTCACCCCTCCACTTT. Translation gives CASSKGQGNSPLHF.

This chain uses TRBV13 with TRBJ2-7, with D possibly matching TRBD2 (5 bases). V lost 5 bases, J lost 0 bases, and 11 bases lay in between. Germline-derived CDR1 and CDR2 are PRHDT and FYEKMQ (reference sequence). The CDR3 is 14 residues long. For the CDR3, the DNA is TGTGCCAGCAGCCCCGGGATCAGCTCCTACGAGCAGTACTTC. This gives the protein CASSPGISSYEQYF.

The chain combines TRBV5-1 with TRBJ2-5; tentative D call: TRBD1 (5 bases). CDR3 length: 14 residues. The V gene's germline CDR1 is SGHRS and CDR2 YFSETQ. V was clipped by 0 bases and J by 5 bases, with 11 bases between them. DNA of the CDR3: TGCGCCAGCAGCTTGGGGACCAGGGATGAGACCCAGTACTTC. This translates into CASSLGTRDETQYF.

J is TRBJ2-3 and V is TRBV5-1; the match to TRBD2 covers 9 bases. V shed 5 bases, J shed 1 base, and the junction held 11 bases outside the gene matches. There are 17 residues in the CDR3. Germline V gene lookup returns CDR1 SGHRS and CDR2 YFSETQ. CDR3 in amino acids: CASRAVAGALGTDTQYF. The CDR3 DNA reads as TGCGCCAGCAGAGCAGTAGCGGGGGCCTTAGGCACAGATACGCAGTATTTT.

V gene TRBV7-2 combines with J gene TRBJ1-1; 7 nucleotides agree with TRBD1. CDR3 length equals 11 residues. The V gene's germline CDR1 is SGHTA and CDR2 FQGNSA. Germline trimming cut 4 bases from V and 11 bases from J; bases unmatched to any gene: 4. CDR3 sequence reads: CASSSTGYAFF. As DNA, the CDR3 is TGTGCCAGCAGCTCGACAGGGTACGCTTTCTTT.

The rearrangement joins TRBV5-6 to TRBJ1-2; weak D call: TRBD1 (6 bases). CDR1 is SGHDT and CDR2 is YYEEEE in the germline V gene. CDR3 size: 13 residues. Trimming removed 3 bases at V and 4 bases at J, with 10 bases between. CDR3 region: CASSSGQLYGYTF. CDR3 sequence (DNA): TGTGCCAGCAGCTCTGGACAGCTCTATGGCTACACCTTC.

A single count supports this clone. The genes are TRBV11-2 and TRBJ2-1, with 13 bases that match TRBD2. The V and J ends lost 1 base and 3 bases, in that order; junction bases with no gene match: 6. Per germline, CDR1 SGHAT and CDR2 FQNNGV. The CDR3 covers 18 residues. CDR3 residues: CASSLVLAGGTGYNEQFF. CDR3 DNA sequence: TGTGCCAGCAGCTTAGTACTAGCGGGAGGGACGGGCTACAATGAGCAGTTCTTC.

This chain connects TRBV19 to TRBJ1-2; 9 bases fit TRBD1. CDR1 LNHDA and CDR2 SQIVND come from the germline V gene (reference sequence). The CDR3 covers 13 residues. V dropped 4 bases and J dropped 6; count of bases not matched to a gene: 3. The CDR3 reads CASSRTGVNGYTF. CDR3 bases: TGTGCCAGTAGTAGGACAGGGGTTAATGGCTACACCTTC.

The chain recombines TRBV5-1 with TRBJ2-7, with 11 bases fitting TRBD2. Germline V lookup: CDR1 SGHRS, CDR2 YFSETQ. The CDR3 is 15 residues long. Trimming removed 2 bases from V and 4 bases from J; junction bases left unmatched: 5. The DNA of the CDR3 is TGCGCCAGCAGCTTTGCACTAGCGGGAGAATACGAGCAGTACTTC. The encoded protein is CASSFALAGEYEQYF.

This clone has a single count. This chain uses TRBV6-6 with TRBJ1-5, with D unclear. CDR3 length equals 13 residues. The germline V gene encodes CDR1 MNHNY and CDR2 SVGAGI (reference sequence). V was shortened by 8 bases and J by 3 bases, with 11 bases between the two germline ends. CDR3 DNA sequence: TGTGCCAGCCGGGGTCAGATCAATCAGCCCCAGCATTTT. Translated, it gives CASRGQINQPQHF.

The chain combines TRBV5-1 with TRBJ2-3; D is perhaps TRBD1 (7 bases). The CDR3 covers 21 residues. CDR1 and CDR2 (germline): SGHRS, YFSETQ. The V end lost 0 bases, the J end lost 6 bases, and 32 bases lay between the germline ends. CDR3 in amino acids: CASSLGGAGGNLANILDTQYF. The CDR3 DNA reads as TGCGCCAGCAGCTTGGGGGGGGCAGGGGGAAACCTCGCTAACATCCTGGATACGCAGTATTTT.

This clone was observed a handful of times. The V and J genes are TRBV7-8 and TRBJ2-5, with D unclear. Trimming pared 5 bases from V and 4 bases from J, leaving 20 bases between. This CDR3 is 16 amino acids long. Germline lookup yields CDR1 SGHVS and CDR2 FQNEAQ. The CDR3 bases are TGTGCCAGCAGCGTAAGACGTCGTTTAGGCGGAGAGACCCAGTACTTC. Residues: CASSVRRRLGGETQYF.

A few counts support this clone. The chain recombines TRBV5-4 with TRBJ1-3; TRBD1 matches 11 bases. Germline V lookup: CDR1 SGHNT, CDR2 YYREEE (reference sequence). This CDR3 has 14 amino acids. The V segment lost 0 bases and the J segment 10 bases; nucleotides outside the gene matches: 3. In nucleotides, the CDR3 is TGTGCCAGCAGCTTGGCTGGGACAGGGGGTACCATATATTTT. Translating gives CASSLAGTGGTIYF.

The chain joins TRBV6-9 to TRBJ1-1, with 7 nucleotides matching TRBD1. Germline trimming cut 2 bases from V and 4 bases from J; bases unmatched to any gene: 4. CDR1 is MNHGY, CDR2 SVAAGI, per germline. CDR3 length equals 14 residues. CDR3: CASSYGTGVTEAFF. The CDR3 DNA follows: TGTGCCAGCAGTTATGGAACAGGGGTCACTGAAGCTTTCTTT.

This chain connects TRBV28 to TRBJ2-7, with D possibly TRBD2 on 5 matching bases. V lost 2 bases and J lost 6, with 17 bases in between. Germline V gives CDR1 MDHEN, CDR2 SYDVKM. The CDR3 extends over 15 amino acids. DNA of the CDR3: TGTGCCAGCAGTTTACGTACCGGAGGTGCGGGCGAGCAGTACTTC. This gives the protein CASSLRTGGAGEQYF. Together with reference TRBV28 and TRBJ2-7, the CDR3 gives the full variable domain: DVKVTQSSRYLVKRTGEKVFLECVQDMDHENMFWYRQDPGLGLRLIYFSYDVKMKEKGDIPEGYSVSREKKERFSLILESASTNQTSMYLCASSLRTGGAGEQYFGPGTRLTVT.

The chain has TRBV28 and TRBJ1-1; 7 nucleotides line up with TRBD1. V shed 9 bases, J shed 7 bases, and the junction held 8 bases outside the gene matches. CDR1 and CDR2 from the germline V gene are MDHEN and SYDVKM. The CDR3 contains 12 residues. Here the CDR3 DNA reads TGTGCCAGTACCTCACAGGGGTTTGAAGCTTTCTTT. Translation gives CASTSQGFEAFF.

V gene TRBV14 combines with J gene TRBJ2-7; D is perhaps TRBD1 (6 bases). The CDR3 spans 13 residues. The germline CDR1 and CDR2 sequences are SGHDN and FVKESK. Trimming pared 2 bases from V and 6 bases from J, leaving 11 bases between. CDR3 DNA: TGTGCCAGCAGCCAATTCTCAGGGGCCGAGCAGTACTTC. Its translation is CASSQFSGAEQYF.

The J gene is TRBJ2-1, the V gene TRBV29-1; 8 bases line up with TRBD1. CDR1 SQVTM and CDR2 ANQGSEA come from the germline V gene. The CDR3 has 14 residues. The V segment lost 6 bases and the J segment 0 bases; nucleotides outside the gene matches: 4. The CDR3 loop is CSVDRGHSYNEQFF. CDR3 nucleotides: TGCAGCGTCGACAGGGGCCACTCCTACAATGAGCAGTTCTTC.

CDR3 sequence: CSVSGVGGSDTQYF. CDR3 DNA sequence: TGCAGCGTTTCGGGGGTCGGGGGTTCGGATACGCAGTATTTT. This chain connects TRBV29-1 to TRBJ2-3; tentatively, D is TRBD2 (6 bases). This CDR3 has 14 amino acids. The germline V and J ends were trimmed by 5 bases and 6 bases, with 18 bases remaining between them. Germline-derived CDR1 and CDR2 are SQVTM and ANQGSEA.